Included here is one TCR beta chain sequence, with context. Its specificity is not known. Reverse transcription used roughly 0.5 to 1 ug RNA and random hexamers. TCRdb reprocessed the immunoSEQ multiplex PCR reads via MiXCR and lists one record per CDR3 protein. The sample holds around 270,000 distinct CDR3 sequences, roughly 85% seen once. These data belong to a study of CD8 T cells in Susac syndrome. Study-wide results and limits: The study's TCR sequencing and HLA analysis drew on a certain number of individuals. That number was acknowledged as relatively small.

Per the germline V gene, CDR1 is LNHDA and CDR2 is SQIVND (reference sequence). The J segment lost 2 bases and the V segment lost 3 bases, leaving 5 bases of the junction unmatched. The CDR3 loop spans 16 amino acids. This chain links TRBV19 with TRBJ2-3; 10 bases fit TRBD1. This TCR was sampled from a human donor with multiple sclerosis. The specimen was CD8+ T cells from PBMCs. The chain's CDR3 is CASSMEDRGDTDTQYF. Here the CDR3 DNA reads TGTGCCAGTAGTATGGAGGACAGGGGGGACACAGATACGCAGTATTTT.